The rows below give T cell receptor beta chains drawn from one sample of a study of blood T cell repertoires in COVID-19. Assay: immunoSEQ multiplex PCR; the TCRdb copy retains only in-frame clones and omits some. The table has about 300,000 clones, roughly 85% seen once; the top ten hold less than 2.5%. The sequenced sample consisted of PBMCs or T cells enriched from blood (not recorded which). These receptors were obtained from a man in his thirties or forties who had recovered from COVID-19. Both conserved end residues are trimmed from each CDR3.

14	TRBV9	TRBJ2-1	ASSAPSGPAYNEQF
14	TRBV10-3	TRBJ2-2	AISGGGSMDTGELF
12	TRBV10-3	TRBJ1-2	AISETGRTYGYT
13	TRBV7-9	TRBJ2-2	ASSFGRENTGELF
11	TRBV6-4	TRBJ1-5	ASSDKENQPQH
10	TRBV6-5	TRBJ1-1	ASSQGSTEAF
8	TRBV20-1	TRBJ1-2	SARDSGYT
13	TRBV7-7	TRBJ2-7	ASSPGTGASYEQY
13	TRBV30	TRBJ1-5	AWSVGGQGNQPQH
14	TRBV18	TRBJ2-1	ASSPMGQTRGNEQF
13	TRBV5-1	TRBJ2-1	ASRSAGGAYNEQF
13	TRBV6-2/TRBV6-3	TRBJ2-1	ASSYQGLPTNEQF
13	TRBV7-6	TRBJ2-7	ASSLALGDSYEQY
10	TRBV10-3	TRBJ1-5	AIGYGNQPQH
11	TRBV2	TRBJ2-1	ANRRGRGDEQF
11	TRBV7-9	TRBJ1-5	ASNNRGSGPQH
12	TRBV4-1	TRBJ1-2	ASSQGAANYGYT
12	TRBV3-1/TRBV3-2	TRBJ2-7	ASSLGLATYEQY
11	TRBV18	TRBJ1-1	ASSPRQGAEAF
13	TRBV14	TRBJ1-1	ASSPNRVANTEAF
12	TRBV5-1	TRBJ2-3	ASTPGAGTDTQY
11	TRBV6-5	TRBJ1-1	ASSDRTNTEAF
13	TRBV9	TRBJ2-5	ASSVAGGYQETQY
14	TRBV9	TRBJ1-3	ASSVAGLSSGNTIY
11	TRBV3-1/TRBV3-2	TRBJ1-2	ASSSMEGTGYT
15	TRBV2	TRBJ1-5	ASSESPGTVYNQPQH
11	TRBV2	TRBJ1-1	ASTPKMNTEAF
11	TRBV7-2	TRBJ1-4	ASTLQGVEKLF
14	TRBV5-1	TRBJ2-1	ASSLGGHLRYNEQF
13	TRBV10-2	TRBJ2-1	ASSQSGGAYNEQF
13	TRBV18	TRBJ1-1	ASSGTGGKNTEAF
15	TRBV11-2	TRBJ2-3	ASRPPQRGPSTDTQY
12	TRBV9	TRBJ1-4	ASSLRDTGEKLF
11	TRBV6-4	TRBJ1-1	ASSQFLNTEAF
14	TRBV5-1	TRBJ2-5	ASSSLGLAGGETQY